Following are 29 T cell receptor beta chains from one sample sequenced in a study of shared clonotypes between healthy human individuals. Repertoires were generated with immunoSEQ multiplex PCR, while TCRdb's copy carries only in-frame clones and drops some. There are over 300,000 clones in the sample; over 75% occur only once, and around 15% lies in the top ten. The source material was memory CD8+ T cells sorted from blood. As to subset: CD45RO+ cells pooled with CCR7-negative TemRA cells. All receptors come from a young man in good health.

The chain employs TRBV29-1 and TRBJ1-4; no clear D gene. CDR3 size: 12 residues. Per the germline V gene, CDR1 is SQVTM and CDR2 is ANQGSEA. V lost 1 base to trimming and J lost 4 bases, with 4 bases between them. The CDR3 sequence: CSVEGDNEKLFF. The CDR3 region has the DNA TGCAGCGTTGAAGGGGATAATGAAAAACTGTTTTTT.

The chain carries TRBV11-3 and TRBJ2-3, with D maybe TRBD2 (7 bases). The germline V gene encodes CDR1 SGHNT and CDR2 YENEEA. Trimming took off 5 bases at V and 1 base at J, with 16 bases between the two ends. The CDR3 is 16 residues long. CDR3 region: CASSRGGPAGTDTQYF. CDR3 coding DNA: TGTGCCAGCAGCAGGGGGGGCCCTGCGGGCACAGATACGCAGTATTTT.

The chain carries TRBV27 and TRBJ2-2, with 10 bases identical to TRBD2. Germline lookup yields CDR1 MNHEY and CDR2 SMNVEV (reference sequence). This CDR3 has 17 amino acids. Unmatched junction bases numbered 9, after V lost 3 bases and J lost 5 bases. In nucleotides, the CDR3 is TGTGCCAGCAGTTTCCATCTAGCGGGAGAAGAAACCGGGGAGCTGTTTTTT. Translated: CASSFHLAGEETGELFF.

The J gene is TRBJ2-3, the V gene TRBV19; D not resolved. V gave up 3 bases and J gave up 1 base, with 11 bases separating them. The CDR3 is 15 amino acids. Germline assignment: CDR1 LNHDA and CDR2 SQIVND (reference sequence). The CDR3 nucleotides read TGTGCCAGTAGTATCGGTTCATTTGGCACAGATACGCAGTATTTT. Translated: CASSIGSFGTDTQYF.

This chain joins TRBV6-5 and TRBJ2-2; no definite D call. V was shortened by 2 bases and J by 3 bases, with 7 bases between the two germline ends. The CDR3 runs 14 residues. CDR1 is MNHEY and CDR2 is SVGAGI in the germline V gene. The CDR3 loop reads CASSYATYTGELFF. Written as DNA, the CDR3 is TGTGCCAGCAGTTACGCGACCTACACCGGGGAGCTGTTTTTT.

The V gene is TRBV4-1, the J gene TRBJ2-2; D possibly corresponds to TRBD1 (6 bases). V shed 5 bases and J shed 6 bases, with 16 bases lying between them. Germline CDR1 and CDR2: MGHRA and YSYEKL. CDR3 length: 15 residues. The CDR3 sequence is CASSYRDNGAGELFF. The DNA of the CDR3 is TGCGCCAGCAGCTACCGGGACAACGGAGCCGGGGAGCTGTTTTTT.

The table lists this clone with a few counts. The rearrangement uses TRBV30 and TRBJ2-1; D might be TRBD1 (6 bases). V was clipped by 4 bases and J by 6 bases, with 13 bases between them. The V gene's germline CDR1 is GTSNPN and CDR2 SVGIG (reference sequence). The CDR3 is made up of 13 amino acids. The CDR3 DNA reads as TGTGCCTGGAACCTACAGGGATCCAATGAGCAGTTCTTC. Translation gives CAWNLQGSNEQFF.

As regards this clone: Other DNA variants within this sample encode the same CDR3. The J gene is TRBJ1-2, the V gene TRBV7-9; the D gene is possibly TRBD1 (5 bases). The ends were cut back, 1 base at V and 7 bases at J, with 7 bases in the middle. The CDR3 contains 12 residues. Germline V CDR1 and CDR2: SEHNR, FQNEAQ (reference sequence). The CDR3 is CASSLGGGGYTF. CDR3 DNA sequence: TGTGCCAGCAGCTTAGGGGGCGGTGGCTACACCTTC.

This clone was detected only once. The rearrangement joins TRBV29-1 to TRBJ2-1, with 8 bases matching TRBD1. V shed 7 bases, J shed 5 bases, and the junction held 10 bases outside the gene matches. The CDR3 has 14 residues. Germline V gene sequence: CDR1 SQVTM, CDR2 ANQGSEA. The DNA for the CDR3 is TGCAGCGGTCAGGGGGCAGTTGAACACAATGAGCAGTTCTTC. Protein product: CSGQGAVEHNEQFF.

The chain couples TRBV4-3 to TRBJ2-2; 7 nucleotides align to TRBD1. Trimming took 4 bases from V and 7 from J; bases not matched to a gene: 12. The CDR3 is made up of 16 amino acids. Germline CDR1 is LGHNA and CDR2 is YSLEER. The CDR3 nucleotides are TGCGCCAGCAGCCCCACCCTCGGACAGGTGGGCGGGGAGCTGTTTTTT. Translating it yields CASSPTLGQVGGELFF.

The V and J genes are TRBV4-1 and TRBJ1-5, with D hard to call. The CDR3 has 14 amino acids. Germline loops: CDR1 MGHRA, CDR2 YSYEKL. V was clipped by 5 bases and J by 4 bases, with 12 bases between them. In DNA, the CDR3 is TGCGCCAGCAGCTCACGACGAGGAAATCAGCCCCAGCATTTT. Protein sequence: CASSSRRGNQPQHF.

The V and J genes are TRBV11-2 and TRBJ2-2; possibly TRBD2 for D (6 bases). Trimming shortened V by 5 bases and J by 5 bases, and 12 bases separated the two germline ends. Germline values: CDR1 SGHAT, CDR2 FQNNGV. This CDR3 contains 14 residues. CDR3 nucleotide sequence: TGTGCCAGCAGCCTCGGGACTTATACCGGGGAGCTGTTTTTT. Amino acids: CASSLGTYTGELFF.

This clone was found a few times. The CDR3 sequence: CASSQDLLGDYGYTF. Written as DNA, the CDR3 is TGCGCCAGCAGCCAAGATCTACTGGGGGACTATGGCTACACCTTC. J is TRBJ1-2 and V is TRBV4-3; TRBD1 might be the D (5 bases). V was clipped by 0 bases and J by 3 bases, with 11 bases between them. Germline V gene lookup returns CDR1 LGHNA and CDR2 YSLEER. The CDR3 has 15 amino acids.

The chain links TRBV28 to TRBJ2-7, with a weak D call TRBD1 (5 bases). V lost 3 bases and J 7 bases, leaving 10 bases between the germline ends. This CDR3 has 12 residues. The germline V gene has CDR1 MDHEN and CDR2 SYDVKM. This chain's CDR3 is CASSFPGWEQYF. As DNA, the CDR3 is TGTGCCAGCAGTTTTCCAGGGTGGGAGCAGTACTTC.

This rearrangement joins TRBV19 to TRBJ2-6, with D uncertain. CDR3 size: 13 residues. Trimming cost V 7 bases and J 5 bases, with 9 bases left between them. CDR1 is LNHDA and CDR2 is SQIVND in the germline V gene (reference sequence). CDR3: CASTQSRANVLTF. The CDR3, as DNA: TGTGCCAGTACACAAAGTCGGGCCAACGTCCTGACTTTC.

The CDR3 sequence is CASSLYAGSTEKLFF. As DNA, the CDR3 is TGTGCCAGCAGTTTATACGCTGGCTCGACTGAAAAACTGTTTTTT. The rearrangement links TRBV27 to TRBJ1-4, with no clear D. Germline loops: CDR1 MNHEY, CDR2 SMNVEV (reference sequence). V gave up 1 base and J gave up 7 bases, with 13 bases separating them. The CDR3 has 15 residues.

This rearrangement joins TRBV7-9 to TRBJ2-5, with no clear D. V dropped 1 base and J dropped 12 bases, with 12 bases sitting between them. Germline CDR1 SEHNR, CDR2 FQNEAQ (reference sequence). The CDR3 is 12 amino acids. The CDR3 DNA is TGTGCCAGCAGCTTAGAAAGGCCGGAGAAGTACTTC. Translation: CASSLERPEKYF.

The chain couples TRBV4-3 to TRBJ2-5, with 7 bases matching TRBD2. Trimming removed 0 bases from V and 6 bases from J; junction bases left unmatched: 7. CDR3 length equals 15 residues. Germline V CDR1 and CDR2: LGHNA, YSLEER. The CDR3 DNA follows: TGCGCCAGCAGCCAAGATGGGGGGGAAGGAAAGACCCAGTACTTC. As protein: CASSQDGGEGKTQYF.

CDR3 protein: CASSLPSDYEQYF. Written as DNA, the CDR3 is TGTGCCAGCAGCTTACCTTCCGACTACGAGCAGTACTTC. This rearrangement joins TRBV5-6 to TRBJ2-7, with D hard to call. V was cut by 2 bases and J by 3 bases, with 9 bases left in between. This CDR3 comprises 13 residues. Germline CDR1 and CDR2: SGHDT and YYEEEE.

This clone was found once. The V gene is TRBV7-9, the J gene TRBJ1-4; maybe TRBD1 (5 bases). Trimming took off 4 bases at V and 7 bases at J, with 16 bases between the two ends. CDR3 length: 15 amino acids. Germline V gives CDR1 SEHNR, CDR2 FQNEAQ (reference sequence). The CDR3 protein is CASSSPRVRGEKLFF. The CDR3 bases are TGTGCCAGCAGCTCCCCCAGGGTGAGAGGTGAAAAACTGTTTTTT. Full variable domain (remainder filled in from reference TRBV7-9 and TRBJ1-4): DTGVSQNPRHKITKRGQNVTFRCDPISEHNRLYWYRQTLGQGPEFLTYFQNEAQLEKSRLLSDRFSAERPKGSFSTLEIQRTEQGDSAMYLCASSSPRVRGEKLFFGSGTQLSVL.

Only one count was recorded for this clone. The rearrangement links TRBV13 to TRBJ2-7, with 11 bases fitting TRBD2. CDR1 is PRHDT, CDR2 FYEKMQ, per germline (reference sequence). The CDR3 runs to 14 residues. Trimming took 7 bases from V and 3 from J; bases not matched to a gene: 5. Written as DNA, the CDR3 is TGTGCCAGCACCATAACTAGCGGGGGCTACGAGCAGTACTTC. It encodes CASTITSGGYEQYF.

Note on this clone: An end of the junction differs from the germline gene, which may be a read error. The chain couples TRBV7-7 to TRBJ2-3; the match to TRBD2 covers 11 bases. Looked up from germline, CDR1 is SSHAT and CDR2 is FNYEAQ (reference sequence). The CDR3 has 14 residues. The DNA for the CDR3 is TGTGCTAGCAGCTCACTAGCGGGGGTAGATACGCAGTATTTT. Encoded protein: CASSSLAGVDTQYF.

CDR3 nucleotide sequence: TGTGCCAGTACGATCGGGGACGACACAGATACGCAGTATTTT. Translated: CASTIGDDTDTQYF. V usage is TRBV9 and J usage is TRBJ2-3, with D perhaps matching TRBD1 or TRBD2 (5 bases each). CDR3 size: 14 residues. CDR1 and CDR2 (germline): SGDLS, YYNGEE. V was trimmed by 8 bases and J by 2 bases, leaving 15 bases between them.

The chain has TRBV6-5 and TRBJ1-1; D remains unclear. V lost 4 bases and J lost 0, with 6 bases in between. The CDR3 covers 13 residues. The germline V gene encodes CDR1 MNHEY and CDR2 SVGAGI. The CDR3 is CASSSAMNTEAFF. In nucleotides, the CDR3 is TGTGCCAGCAGTTCAGCCATGAACACTGAAGCTTTCTTT.

CDR3 sequence (DNA): TGTGCCAGCAGCAATCGACAGGGAGACTATGGCTACACCTTC. Its translation is CASSNRQGDYGYTF. The chain combines TRBV4-2 with TRBJ1-2; 7 bases align to TRBD1. J gave up 3 bases and V 5 bases, and 6 bases lay outside the gene matches. The CDR3 is made up of 14 amino acids. From germline, CDR1 is LGHNA and CDR2 YNFKEQ.

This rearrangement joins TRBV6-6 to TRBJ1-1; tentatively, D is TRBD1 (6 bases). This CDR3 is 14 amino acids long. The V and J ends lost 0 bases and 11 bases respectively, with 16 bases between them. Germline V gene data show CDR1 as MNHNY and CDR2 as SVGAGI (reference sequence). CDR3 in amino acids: CASSYSEGPGAAFF. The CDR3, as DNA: TGTGCCAGCAGTTACTCCGAAGGCCCAGGGGCGGCTTTCTTT.

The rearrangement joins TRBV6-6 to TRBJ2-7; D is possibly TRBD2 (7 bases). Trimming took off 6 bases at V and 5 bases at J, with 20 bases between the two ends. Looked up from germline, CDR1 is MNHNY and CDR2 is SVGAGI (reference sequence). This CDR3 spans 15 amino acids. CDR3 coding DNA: TGTGCCAGCAGCTACGCGGGGGACATAAACAACGAGCAGTACTTC. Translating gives CASSYAGDINNEQYF.

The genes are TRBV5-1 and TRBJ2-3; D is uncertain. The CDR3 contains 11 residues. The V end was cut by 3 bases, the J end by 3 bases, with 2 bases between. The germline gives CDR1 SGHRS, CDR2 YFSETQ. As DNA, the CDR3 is TGCGCCAGCAGCTCTACAGATACGCAGTATTTT. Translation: CASSSTDTQYF.

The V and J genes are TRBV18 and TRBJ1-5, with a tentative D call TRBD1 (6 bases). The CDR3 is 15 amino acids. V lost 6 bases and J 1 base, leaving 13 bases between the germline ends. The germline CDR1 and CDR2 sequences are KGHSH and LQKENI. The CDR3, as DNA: TGTGCCAGCTCCCCCACAGGGAACAGCAATCAGCCCCAGCATTTT. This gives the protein CASSPTGNSNQPQHF.